The present entry profiles one T cell receptor (beta chain) with its context. The CDR3 loop spans 14 amino acids. Germline assignment: CDR1 SGDLS and CDR2 YYNGEE. Trimming shortened V by 5 bases and J by 4 bases, and 15 bases separated the two germline ends. These data belong to a study of technical replicates of blood from a handful of donors. Profiled with immunoSEQ multiplex PCR; TCRdb holds only in-frame clones, not every one. The sample lists approximately 81,000 clones, roughly 77% seen once, with approximately 3.5% in the top ten. This clonotype was obtained from a human donor in good health. Some clones in this sample may be carry-over from other donors' samples. The specimen was PBMCs. The chain links TRBV9 to TRBJ1-1; D is perhaps TRBD1 (6 bases). The CDR3 DNA reads TGTGCCAGCAGTCCACAGGGTATTAGCACTGAAGCTTTCTTT. Protein sequence: CASSPQGISTEAFF.